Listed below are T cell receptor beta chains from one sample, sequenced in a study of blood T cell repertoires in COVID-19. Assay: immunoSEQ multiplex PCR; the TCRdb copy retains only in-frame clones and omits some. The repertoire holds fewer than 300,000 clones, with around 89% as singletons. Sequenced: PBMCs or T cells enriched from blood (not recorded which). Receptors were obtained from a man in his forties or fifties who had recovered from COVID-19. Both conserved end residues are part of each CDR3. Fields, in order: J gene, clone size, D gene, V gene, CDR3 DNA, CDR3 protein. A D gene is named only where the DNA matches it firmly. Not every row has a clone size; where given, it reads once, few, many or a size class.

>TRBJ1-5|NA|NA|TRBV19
TGTGCCAGTAGTATAACTGGATTCGGAGACCCAAATCAGCCCCAGCATTTT
CASSITGFGDPNQPQHF
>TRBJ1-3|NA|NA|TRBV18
TGTGCCAGCTCACCAAGCCCCGACTCTGGAAACACCATATATTTT
CASSPSPDSGNTIYF
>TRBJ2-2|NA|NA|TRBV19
TGTGCCAGTAGCTTACCCCGGGGGTCGGGAACCGGGGAGCTGTTTTTT
CASSLPRGSGTGELFF
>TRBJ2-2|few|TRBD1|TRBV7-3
TGTGCCAGCAGCTCGGACAGGGGGGACACCGGGGAGCTGTTTTTT
CASSSDRGDTGELFF
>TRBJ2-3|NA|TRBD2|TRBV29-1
TGCAGCGTTCGAACTAGCGGATCTAGCACAGATACGCAGTATTTT
CSVRTSGSSTDTQYF
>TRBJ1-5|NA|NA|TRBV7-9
TGTGCCAGCAGCTTAGGTACAGGCCGCCTTCATCAGCCCCAGCATTTT
CASSLGTGRLHQPQHF
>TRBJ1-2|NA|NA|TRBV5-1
TGCGCCAGCAGGAACGAGGGATTGGTGGGCTACACCTTC
CASRNEGLVGYTF
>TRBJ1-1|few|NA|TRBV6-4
TGTGCCAGCAGTATTGGTCGGGGCACTGAAGCTTTCTTT
CASSIGRGTEAFF
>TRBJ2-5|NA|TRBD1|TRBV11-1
TGTGCCAGCAGCTCGAGGGGGCTAACGGAGACCCAGTACTTC
CASSSRGLTETQYF
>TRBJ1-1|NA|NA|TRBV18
TGTGCCAGCTCAAGCGATATATCACAGGGAAACACTGAAGCTTTCTTT
CASSSDISQGNTEAFF
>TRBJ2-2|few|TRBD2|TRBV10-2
TGCGCCAGCCGGGGGGGCACCGGGGAGCTGTTTTTT
CASRGGTGELFF
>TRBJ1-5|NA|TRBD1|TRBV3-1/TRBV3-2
TGTGCCAGCAGCCTTGGGACAGGGGGCAATCAGCCCCAGCATTTT
CASSLGTGGNQPQHF
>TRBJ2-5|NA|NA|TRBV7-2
TGTGCCAGCAGCGCCTCGGGGGTCCAAGAGACCCAGTACTTC
CASSASGVQETQYF
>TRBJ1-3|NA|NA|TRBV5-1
TGCGCCAGCAGCTCCCAACAGATTCCTGGAAACACCATATATTTT
CASSSQQIPGNTIYF
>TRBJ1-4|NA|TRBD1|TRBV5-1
TGCGCCAGCAGCTTGAGGGGACAGTATCCTAATGAAAAACTGTTTTTT
CASSLRGQYPNEKLFF
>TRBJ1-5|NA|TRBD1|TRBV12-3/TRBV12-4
TGTGCCAGCAGGCGGGACAGTAATCAGCCCCAGCATTTT
CASRRDSNQPQHF
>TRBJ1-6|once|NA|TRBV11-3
TGTGCCAGCAGCTTAGAAACCAGGATCCGCGATAATTCACCCCTCCACTTT
CASSLETRIRDNSPLHF
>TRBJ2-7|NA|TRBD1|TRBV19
TGTGCCAGTAGTACCCGACAGGGGCAAACCTACGAGCAGTACTTC
CASSTRQGQTYEQYF
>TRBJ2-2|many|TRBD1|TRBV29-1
TGCAGCGTTCTGGGACAGGGTGGATCCGGGGAGCTGTTTTTT
CSVLGQGGSGELFF
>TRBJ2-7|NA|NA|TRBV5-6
TGTGCCAGCAGCTTGGTTGCCACGAGCTCCTACGAGCAGTACTTC
CASSLVATSSYEQYF
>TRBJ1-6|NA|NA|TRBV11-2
TGTGCCAGCAGCTTAGAGAGGGGGAATAATTCACCCCTCCACTTT
CASSLERGNNSPLHF
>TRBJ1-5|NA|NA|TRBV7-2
TGTGCCAGCAGCCCGGGACGGGGGGGCTATCAGCCCCAGCATTTT
CASSPGRGGYQPQHF
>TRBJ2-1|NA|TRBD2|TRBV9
TGTGCCAGCAGCGTAGGACTAGCGGGGGGGTACCATGAGCAGTTCTTC
CASSVGLAGGYHEQFF
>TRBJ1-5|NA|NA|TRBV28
TGTGCCAGCAGTTCGGGAGCTAACAATCAGCCCCAGCATTTT
CASSSGANNQPQHF
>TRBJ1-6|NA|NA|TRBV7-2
TGTGCCAGCAGCTTAGCTACCAGGGATAATTCACCCCTCCACTTT
CASSLATRDNSPLHF
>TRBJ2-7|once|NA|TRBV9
TGTGCCAGCAGCGTAGCTCCCGGCGAGCAGTACTTC
CASSVAPGEQYF
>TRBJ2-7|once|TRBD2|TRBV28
TGTGCCAGCGCGAGCGGGAGTCCCTACGAGCAGTACTTC
CASASGSPYEQYF
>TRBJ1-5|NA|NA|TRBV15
TGTGCCACCAGCCGAATGTTCACAGGGACTAGCAATCAGCCCCAGCATTTT
CATSRMFTGTSNQPQHF
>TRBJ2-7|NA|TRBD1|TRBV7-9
TGTGCCAGCAGCCCGTCGACAGGGGGCAACGAGCAGTACTTC
CASSPSTGGNEQYF
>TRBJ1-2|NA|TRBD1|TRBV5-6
TGTGCCAGCAGCCGTCCGGGCAGGGGGAGAAACTATGGCTACACCTTC
CASSRPGRGRNYGYTF
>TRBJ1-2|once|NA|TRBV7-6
TGTGCCAGCAGCTTATCCGAGGGCCGCGGCTACACCTTC
CASSLSEGRGYTF
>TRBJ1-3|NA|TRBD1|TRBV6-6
TGTGCCAGCAGTCCGTTTCCGGGACAGAGGCCCTCTGGAAACACCATATATTTT
CASSPFPGQRPSGNTIYF
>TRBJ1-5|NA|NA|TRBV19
TGTGCCAGTAAGGACAGTACCTATAGCAATCAGCCCCAGCATTTT
CASKDSTYSNQPQHF
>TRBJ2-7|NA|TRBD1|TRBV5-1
TGCGCCAGCAGCCTACGGACAGGGGCCTACGAGCAGTACTTC
CASSLRTGAYEQYF
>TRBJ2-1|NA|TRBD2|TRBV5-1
TGCGCCAGCAGCTTCGTTCGGCCTAGCGGGGGGTTCCGCTCCTACAATGAGCAGTTCTTC
CASSFVRPSGGFRSYNEQFF
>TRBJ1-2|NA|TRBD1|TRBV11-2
TGTGCCAGCAGTCCTCGGACAGGGCAAGGCTACACCTTC
CASSPRTGQGYTF
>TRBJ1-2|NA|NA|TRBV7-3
TGTGCCAGCAGCTTGGACAGCTTCTATGGCTACACCTTC
CASSLDSFYGYTF
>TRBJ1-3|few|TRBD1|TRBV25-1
TGTGCCACCCAAGACAGGGCAGCGGCTGGAAACACCATATATTTT
CATQDRAAAGNTIYF
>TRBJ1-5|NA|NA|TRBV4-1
TGCGCCAGCAGCCAAGAAGTGGCAGGCCTGAATCAGCCCCAGCATTTT
CASSQEVAGLNQPQHF
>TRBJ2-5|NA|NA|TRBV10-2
TGCGCCAGCAGTACGACAGCTCAAGAGACCCAGTACTTC
CASSTTAQETQYF